This is a list of T cell receptor beta chains from one sample in a study of blood T cell repertoires in COVID-19. The method was immunoSEQ multiplex PCR; TCRdb's version includes in-frame clones alone and lacks a portion of them. This sample has almost 400,000 clones, with 85% to 90% found just once. The sample comprised PBMCs or T cells enriched from blood (not recorded which). The receptor set was obtained from a woman in her twenties or thirties who had recovered from COVID-19. CDR3s include the opening cysteine and the closing phenylalanine or tryptophan. Fields, in order: V gene, J gene, CDR3 protein.

TRBV5-1	TRBJ1-5	CASSLTTGSNQPQHF
TRBV6-6	TRBJ2-1	CASSLLKGLLDDEQFF
TRBV11-2	TRBJ1-1	CASSLMTGGEAFF
TRBV11-2	TRBJ2-7	CASSFQYEQYF
TRBV5-4	TRBJ1-4	CASSFLGQVTPNEKLFF
TRBV5-1	TRBJ1-1	CASSLGQGALNTEAFF
TRBV29-1	TRBJ2-7	CSALLGIGYEQYF
TRBV4-1	TRBJ1-6	CASSQDFGQGKYSPLHF
TRBV4-3	TRBJ1-1	CASSQEPGRGWTEAFF
TRBV27	TRBJ2-6	CASSLQGAYSGANVLTF
TRBV13	TRBJ2-3	CASTNRGPTDTQYF
TRBV30	TRBJ1-3	CAGSWRDGNTIYF
TRBV9	TRBJ1-3	CASSATGGNTIYF
TRBV11-3	TRBJ2-4	CASSDRTSGGNIQYF
TRBV3-1/TRBV3-2	TRBJ2-3	CASSQEPGLDTDTQYF